This TCR beta chain was obtained from a study of beta chain features in type 1 diabetes. Via the markers CD45RO/CCR7/CD25/CD127/CD95/CD27, stem cell-like memory, regulatory, central memory and naive CD4+ cells were sorted. This CDR3 is 12 amino acids long. Between the trimmed V and J ends, which lost 6 bases and 4 bases, there was a span of 7 bases. Germline V gene lookup returns CDR1 LNHNV and CDR2 YYDKDF (reference sequence). Expressed TCRB transcripts were sequenced after all isolated RNA was converted to cDNA. Here immunoSEQ multiplex PCR was the method, and the copy in TCRdb shows in-frame clones only, minus some. The sample lists 200,000 to 250,000 clones, about a tenth occurring once. A few counts support this clone. Its matching antigen is unknown. Points from the study as a whole: TCRB CDR3s from Type 1 diabetes patients were moderately but significantly shorter in all four CD4+ subsets. PCR may have favored shorter templates equally in patients and controls.

This chain joins TRBV15 and TRBJ2-1, with D perhaps assigned TRBD1 or TRBD2 (5 bases each). Input material: central memory CD4+ T cells from blood. The TCR was taken from a man aged 18 to 29 in good health. Written as DNA, the CDR3 is TGTGCCACCAGTTGGGGGTACAATGAGCAGTTCTTC. Translating gives CATSWGYNEQFF.